What follows is one TCR beta chain and its context. The target antigen is unknown. The sample belongs to a study of Ad26.COV2.S vaccination and SARS-CoV-2 variants. Study-level background: Participant was drawn from the COV1001 Ad26.COV2.S trial arm. Study observations and caveats: Substantial breadth was reportedly displayed by spike-specific CD8+ and CD4+ T cell responses after vaccination.

The treatment denotes: roughly 18 received Ad26.COV2.S at low or high dose, single or two shots; several received placebo; per-sample allocation not given. It was on day 63 after the first vaccine or placebo injection that samples were taken. Participants' vaccine, an Ad26 vector, delivered Wuhan-strain SARS-CoV-2 spike. Libraries were prepared by immunoSEQ multiplex PCR; TCRdb keeps only in-frame clonotypes and omits some of them. This sample has approximately 300,000 clones, with 85% found just once. Germline V gene lookup returns CDR1 SQVTM and CDR2 ANQGSEA. V lost 4 bases and J lost 8; bases outside the gene matches: 10. This CDR3 is built from 13 residues.

The TCR comes from a person between 18 and 65 years old who received the Ad26.COV2.S COVID-19 vaccine or a placebo. The chain recombines TRBV29-1 with TRBJ1-2, with 7 bases that match TRBD1. Sequenced here: peripheral blood, sampled in a trial of Ad26.COV2.S vaccine versus placebo. The CDR3 region is CSVASTGSSGYTF. The DNA of the CDR3 is TGCAGCGTTGCATCGACAGGGTCCAGCGGCTACACCTTC.